This T cell receptor (beta chain) was recorded in a study of cytomegalovirus exposure and HLA in healthy donors. Study-wide points: Later on, an analysis showed TCR association rates differing by HLA locus, with DRB1 the most and HLA-C the fewest.

Regarding this clone: Its specificity is not known.

PCR primers comprised 60 Vbeta and 13 Jbeta primers. Profiling relied on immunoSEQ multiplex PCR, and the TCRdb table lists in-frame clones only, not all of them. The sample contains about 160,000 clones, 68% of which appear only once. CDR1 is LNHDA, CDR2 SQIVND, per germline (reference sequence). The CDR3 loop spans 17 amino acids. Losses at the gene ends were 2 bases for V and 2 bases for J; bases not matched to a gene: 10. This clonotype was sampled from a woman aged 40 to 49 in good health and CMV-seropositive. The rearrangement uses TRBV19 and TRBJ2-7; the match to TRBD2 covers 9 bases. Input material: PBMCs. CDR3 in DNA: TGTGCCAGTAGTATAAGATCGGGGGCTAGCGGGACCTACGAGCAGTACTTC. Amino acid sequence: CASSIRSGASGTYEQYF.